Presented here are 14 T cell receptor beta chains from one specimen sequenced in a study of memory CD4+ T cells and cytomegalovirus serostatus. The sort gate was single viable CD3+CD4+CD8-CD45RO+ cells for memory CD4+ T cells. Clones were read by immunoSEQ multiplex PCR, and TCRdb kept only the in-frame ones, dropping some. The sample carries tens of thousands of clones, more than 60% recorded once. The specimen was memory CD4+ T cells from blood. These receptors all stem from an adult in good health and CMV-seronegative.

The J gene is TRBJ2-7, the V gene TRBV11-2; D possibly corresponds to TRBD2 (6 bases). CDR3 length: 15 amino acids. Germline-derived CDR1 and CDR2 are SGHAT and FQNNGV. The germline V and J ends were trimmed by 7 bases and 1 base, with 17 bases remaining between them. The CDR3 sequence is CASTVAGGKSYEQYF. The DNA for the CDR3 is TGTGCCAGCACCGTCGCCGGGGGAAAGTCCTACGAGCAGTACTTC.

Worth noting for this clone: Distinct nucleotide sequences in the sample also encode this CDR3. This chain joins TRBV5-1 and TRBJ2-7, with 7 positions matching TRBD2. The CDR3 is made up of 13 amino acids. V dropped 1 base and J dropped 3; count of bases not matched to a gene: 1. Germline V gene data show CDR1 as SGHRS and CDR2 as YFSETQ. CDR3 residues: CASSLSGDYEQYF. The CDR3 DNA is TGCGCCAGCAGCTTGAGCGGGGACTACGAGCAGTACTTC.

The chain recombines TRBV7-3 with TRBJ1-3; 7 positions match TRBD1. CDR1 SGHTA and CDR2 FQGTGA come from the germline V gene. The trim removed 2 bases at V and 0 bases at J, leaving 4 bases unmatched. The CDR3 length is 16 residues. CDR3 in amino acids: CASSLGDRYSGNTIYF. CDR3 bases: TGTGCCAGCAGCTTAGGGGACAGATACTCTGGAAACACCATATATTTT.

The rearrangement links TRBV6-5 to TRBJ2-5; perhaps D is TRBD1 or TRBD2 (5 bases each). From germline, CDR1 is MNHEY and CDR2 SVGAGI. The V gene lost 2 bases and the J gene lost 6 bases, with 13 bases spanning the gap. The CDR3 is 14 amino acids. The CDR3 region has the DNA TGTGCCAGCAGTTACGCGTCGGGGCTACAGACCCAGTACTTC. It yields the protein CASSYASGLQTQYF.

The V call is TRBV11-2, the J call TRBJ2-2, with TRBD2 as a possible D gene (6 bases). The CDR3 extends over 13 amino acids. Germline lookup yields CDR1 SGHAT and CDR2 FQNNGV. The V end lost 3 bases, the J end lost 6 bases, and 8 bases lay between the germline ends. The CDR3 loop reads CASSLGEAGELFF. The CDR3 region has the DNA TGTGCCAGCAGCTTGGGGGAGGCCGGGGAGCTGTTTTTT.

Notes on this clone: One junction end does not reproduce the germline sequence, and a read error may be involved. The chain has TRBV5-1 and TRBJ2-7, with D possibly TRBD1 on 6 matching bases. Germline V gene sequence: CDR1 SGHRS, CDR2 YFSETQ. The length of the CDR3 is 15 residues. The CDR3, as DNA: TGTGCCAGCAGCTTGGCGAGGAAGGGGGTCTACGAGCAGTACTTC. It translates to CASSLARKGVYEQYF.

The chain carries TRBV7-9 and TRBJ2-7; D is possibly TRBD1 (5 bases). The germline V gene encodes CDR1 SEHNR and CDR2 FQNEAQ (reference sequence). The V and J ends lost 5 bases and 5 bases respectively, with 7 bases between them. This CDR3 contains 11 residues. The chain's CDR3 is CASSLTDEQYF. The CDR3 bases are TGTGCCAGCAGCCTGACAGACGAGCAGTACTTC.

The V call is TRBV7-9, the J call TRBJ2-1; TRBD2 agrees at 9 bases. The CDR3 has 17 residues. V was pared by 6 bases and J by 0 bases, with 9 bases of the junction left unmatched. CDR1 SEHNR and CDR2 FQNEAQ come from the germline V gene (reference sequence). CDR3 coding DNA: TGTGCCAGCAGAGCAAAGTGGGGACTAGCCTCCTACAATGAGCAGTTCTTC. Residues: CASRAKWGLASYNEQFF.

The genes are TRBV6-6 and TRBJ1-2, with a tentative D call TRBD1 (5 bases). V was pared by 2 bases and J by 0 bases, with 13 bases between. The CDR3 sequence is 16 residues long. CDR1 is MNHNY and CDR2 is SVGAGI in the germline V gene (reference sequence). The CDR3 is CASSYPQGTANYGYTF. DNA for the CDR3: TGTGCCAGCAGTTACCCGCAGGGCACGGCTAACTATGGCTACACCTTC.

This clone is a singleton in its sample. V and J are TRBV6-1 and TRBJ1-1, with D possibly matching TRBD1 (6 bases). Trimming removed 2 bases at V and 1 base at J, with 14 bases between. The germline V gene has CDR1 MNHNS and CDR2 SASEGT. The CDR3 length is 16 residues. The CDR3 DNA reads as TGTGCCAGCAGTGAAAGGTCAGGGGCGACGAACACTGAAGCTTTCTTT. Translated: CASSERSGATNTEAFF.

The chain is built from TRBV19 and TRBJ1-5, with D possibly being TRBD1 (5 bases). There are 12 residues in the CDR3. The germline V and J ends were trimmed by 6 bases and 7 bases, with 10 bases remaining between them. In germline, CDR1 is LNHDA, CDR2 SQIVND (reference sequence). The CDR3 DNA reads TGTGCCAGTAGCCGGAGGGGACAGCCCCAGCATTTT. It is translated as CASSRRGQPQHF.

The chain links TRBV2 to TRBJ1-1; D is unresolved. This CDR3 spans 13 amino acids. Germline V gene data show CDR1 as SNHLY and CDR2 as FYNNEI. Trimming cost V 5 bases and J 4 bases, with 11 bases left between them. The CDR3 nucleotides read TGTGCCAGCAGTCAGGACTGGGGCACTGAAGCTTTCTTT. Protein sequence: CASSQDWGTEAFF.

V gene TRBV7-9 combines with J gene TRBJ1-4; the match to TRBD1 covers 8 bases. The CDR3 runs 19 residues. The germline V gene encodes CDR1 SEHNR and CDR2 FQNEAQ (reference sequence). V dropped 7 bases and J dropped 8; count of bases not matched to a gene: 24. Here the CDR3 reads CASIQLSPLLRDRNEKLFF. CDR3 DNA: TGTGCCAGCATCCAACTCTCCCCACTTCTACGGGACAGGAACGAAAAACTGTTTTTT.

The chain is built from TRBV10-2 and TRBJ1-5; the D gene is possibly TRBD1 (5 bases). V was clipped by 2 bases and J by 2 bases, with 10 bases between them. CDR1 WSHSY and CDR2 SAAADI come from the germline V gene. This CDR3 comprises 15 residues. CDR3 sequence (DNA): TGCGCCAGCAGTGAGATGGGGCTGGGCAATCAGCCCCAGCATTTT. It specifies CASSEMGLGNQPQHF.